This TCR beta chain was sequenced during a study of CD8+ T cells in alopecia areata. Isolated RNA was reverse transcribed into cDNA used as the sequencing template. TCRdb's copy holds only in-frame clones and misses some; the assay was immunoSEQ multiplex PCR. This table holds 150,000 to 200,000 clones, about 54% found once. The receptor was derived from a human donor in good health. The material sequenced was CD4+ T cells sorted from blood.

The CDR3 loop is CASTLTGPLEAFF. Here the CDR3 DNA reads TGTGCCAGCACGCTGACCGGCCCCCTTGAAGCTTTCTTT. The chain employs TRBV7-9 and TRBJ1-1; no clear D. The germline CDR1 and CDR2 sequences are SEHNR and FQNEAQ (reference sequence). The V and J ends lost 7 bases and 7 bases respectively, with 16 bases between them. The CDR3 extends over 13 amino acids.